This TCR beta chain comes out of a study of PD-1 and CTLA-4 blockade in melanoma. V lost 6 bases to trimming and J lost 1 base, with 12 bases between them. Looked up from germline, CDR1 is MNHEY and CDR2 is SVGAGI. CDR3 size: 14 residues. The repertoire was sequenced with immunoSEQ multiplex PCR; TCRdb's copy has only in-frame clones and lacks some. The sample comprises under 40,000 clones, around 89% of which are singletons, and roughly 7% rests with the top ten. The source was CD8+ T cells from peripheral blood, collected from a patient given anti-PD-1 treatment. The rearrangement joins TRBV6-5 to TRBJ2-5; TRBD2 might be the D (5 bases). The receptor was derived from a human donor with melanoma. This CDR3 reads CASSPHGVQETQYF. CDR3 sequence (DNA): TGTGCCAGCAGCCCCCACGGGGTCCAAGAGACCCAGTACTTC.